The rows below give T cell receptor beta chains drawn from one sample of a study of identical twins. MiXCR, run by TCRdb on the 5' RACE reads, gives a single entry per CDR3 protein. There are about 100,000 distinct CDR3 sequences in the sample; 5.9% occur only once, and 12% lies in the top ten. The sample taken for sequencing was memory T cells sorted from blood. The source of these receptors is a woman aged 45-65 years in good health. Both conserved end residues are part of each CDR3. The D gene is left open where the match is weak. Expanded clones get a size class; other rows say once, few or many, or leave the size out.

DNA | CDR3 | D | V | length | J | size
TGTGCCAGCAGTTCATCCGGCAGGGGAAATGAAAAACTGTTTTTT | CASSSSGRGNEKLFF | NA | TRBV12-3/TRBV12-4 | 15 | TRBJ1-4 | many
TGTGCCAGCAGAGGGACGGCACGACCCTACGAGCAGTACTTC | CASRGTARPYEQYF | NA | TRBV6-2/TRBV6-3 | 14 | TRBJ2-7 | many
TGTGCCACACTTTCTTACTCAGGGGTCACTGAAGCTTTCTTT | CATLSYSGVTEAFF | NA | TRBV28 | 14 | TRBJ1-1 | once
TGTGCCAGCAGTTCGCAGGACCTAGCCAAAAACATTCAGTACTTC | CASSSQDLAKNIQYF | NA | TRBV6-5 | 15 | TRBJ2-4 | many
TGCGCCAGCAGCTTGGCCCAGGGGAATGAAAAACTGTTTTTT | CASSLAQGNEKLFF | NA | TRBV5-1 | 14 | TRBJ1-4 | many
TGCGCCAGCAGCCCCGCGGGGAGACCCTCCTACGAGCAGTACTTC | CASSPAGRPSYEQYF | NA | TRBV4-1 | 15 | TRBJ2-7 | few
TGTGCCAGCAGCCAACCCCTAACTAGCGGGAGTACGCACGAGCAGTACTTC | CASSQPLTSGSTHEQYF | TRBD2 | TRBV7-9 | 17 | TRBJ2-7 | few
TGTGCCAGCAGTTTCGCGGGGACGGGGAACACTGAAGCTTTCTTT | CASSFAGTGNTEAFF | NA | TRBV12-3/TRBV12-4 | 15 | TRBJ1-1 | many
TGTGCCATAGGCGCCTTACAGCTCAACTATGGCTACACCTTC | CAIGALQLNYGYTF | NA | TRBV10-3 | 14 | TRBJ1-2 | few
TGCGCCAGCAGCCCGGGCCCGGGACAGAGCTATGGCTACACCTTC | CASSPGPGQSYGYTF | TRBD1 | TRBV4-1 | 15 | TRBJ1-2 | many
TGTGCCAGCACGTGGGGGAGGGCCAGTAACGAGCAGTACTTC | CASTWGRASNEQYF | TRBD2 | TRBV11-3 | 14 | TRBJ2-7 | many
TGTGCCACCTCGATAGCTAACTATGGCTACACCTTC | CATSIANYGYTF | NA | TRBV24-1 | 12 | TRBJ1-2 | NA
TGCAGTGCTACAGGGAGTGCCAACGTCCTGACTTTC | CSATGSANVLTF | NA | TRBV20-1 | 12 | TRBJ2-6 | NA
TGTGCCACCAGTGCAGGACTAGCGGGAGGTGAGCAGTTCTTC | CATSAGLAGGEQFF | TRBD2 | TRBV24-1 | 14 | TRBJ2-1 | many
TGTGCCAGCAGCCCGATGATAGCTGGGGCCAACGTCCTGACTTTC | CASSPMIAGANVLTF | NA | TRBV3-1 | 15 | TRBJ2-6 | many
TGTGCCACCAAAGCGGGAGGGAACAATGAGCAGTTCTTC | CATKAGGNNEQFF | TRBD2 | TRBV24-1 | 13 | TRBJ2-1 | NA
TGTGCCAGCAGCCCCCTTCGAAGCAGTAATATCCACTTT | CASSPLRSSNIHF | NA | TRBV11-2 | 13 | TRBJ1-6 | many
TGCAGTGCCAGATCCGTTAGTATACTAGCGGGTACAGATACGCAGTATTTT | CSARSVSILAGTDTQYF | TRBD2 | TRBV20-1 | 17 | TRBJ2-3 | few
TGTGCCAGCATGATTAGGATTTCTGGGGCCAACGTCCTGACTTTC | CASMIRISGANVLTF | NA | TRBV2 | 15 | TRBJ2-6 | NA
TGTGCCAGCAGCTCATCAAATCTGGCAGATACGCAGTATTTT | CASSSSNLADTQYF | NA | TRBV7-3 | 14 | TRBJ2-3 | NA
TGTGCCACCAGTGGGAAACTAGCAGGCTACAATGAGCAGTTCTTC | CATSGKLAGYNEQFF | NA | TRBV24-1 | 15 | TRBJ2-1 | few
TGTGCCAGCAGCCTGACCACCGGGACAGGGTACCATATTGATTCACCCCTCCACTTT | CASSLTTGTGYHIDSPLHF | TRBD1 | TRBV11-2 | 19 | TRBJ1-6 | many
TGCGCCAGCAGCTCCAATTGGGGGGCTGAAGCTTTCTTT | CASSSNWGAEAFF | NA | TRBV5-1 | 13 | TRBJ1-1 | many
TGTGCCAGCACCTCCCTGGTGGGACACCAATCGACCCGGAACACTGAAGCTTTCTTT | CASTSLVGHQSTRNTEAFF | NA | TRBV6-5 | 19 | TRBJ1-1 | many
TGCAGTGCTAGACCCCTACAGCGGGAGGGCACAGATACGCAGTATTTT | CSARPLQREGTDTQYF | TRBD2 | TRBV20-1 | 16 | TRBJ2-3 | few
TGTGCTTCGAGGGGGTCTACCCCCCAGTTCTTC | CASRGSTPQFF | NA | TRBV6-1 | 11 | TRBJ2-1 | NA